What follows are 22 T cell receptor beta chains derived from one specimen sequenced in a study of CD8+CD57+ T cells in acquired aplastic anemia. Patients who underwent sequencing had shown CD8+CD57+ cell expansion by flow cytometry. Genomic DNA provided the template from which TCR beta VDJ and CDR3 profiles were obtained. Via MiXCR, TCRdb re-called the reads, giving one row per CDR3 protein. The repertoire consists of 310,000 or so distinct CDR3 sequences, with 45% to 65% occurring once and the leading ten covering approximately 1.2%. Sequenced: sorted CD4+, CD8+, or CD8+CD57+ T cells (not recorded which) from PBMCs. The source of these receptors is a human donor with aplastic anemia.

The chain combines TRBV12-3 or TRBV12-4 with TRBJ1-2; D is uncertain. Trimming shortened V by 2 bases and J by 3 bases, and 7 bases separated the two germline ends. CDR3 size: 13 residues. CDR3 DNA sequence: TGTGCCAGCAGTTTACTGAGGGACTATGGCTACACCTTC. It specifies CASSLLRDYGYTF.

This clonotype has a count of ten or more. This sequence joins TRBV19 and TRBJ1-2; D is ambiguous. CDR3 length: 16 amino acids. Germline V gene data show CDR1 as LNHDA and CDR2 as SQIVND (reference sequence). The V and J ends lost 7 bases and 0 bases respectively, with 18 bases between them. The CDR3 is CASTPAGEHSNYGYTF. In DNA form, the CDR3 reads TGTGCCAGTACTCCTGCCGGGGAACATTCTAACTATGGCTACACCTTC.

V usage is TRBV2 and J usage is TRBJ2-3; the D call may be TRBD1 or TRBD2 (6 bases each). Trimming left V 10 bases short and J 1 base short, with 12 bases between. The CDR3 is 13 amino acids. Germline loops: CDR1 SNHLY, CDR2 FYNNEI. The CDR3 reads CATAGQGTDTQYF. The CDR3 DNA reads TGTGCCACGGCGGGACAAGGCACAGATACGCAGTATTTT. The variable domain in full, completed from reference TRBV2 and TRBJ2-3, reads EPEVTQTPSHQVTQMGQEVILRCVPISNHLYFYWYRQILGQKVEFLVSFYNNEISEKSEIFDDQFSVERPDGSNFTLKIRSTKLEDSAMYFCATAGQGTDTQYFGPGTRLTVL.

This clonotype has just one count. The chain uses TRBV25-1 and TRBJ2-5; possibly TRBD2 for D (6 bases). V was clipped by 3 bases and J by 2 bases, with 25 bases between them. The germline V gene encodes CDR1 MGHDK and CDR2 SYGVNS. The CDR3 loop spans 19 amino acids. CDR3 protein: CASSDVTGVSHNEQETQYF. Here the CDR3 DNA reads TGTGCCAGCAGTGATGTAACGGGAGTCTCGCACAATGAGCAAGAGACCCAGTACTTC.

This clonotype came up many times. The rearrangement uses TRBV14 and TRBJ1-1; 7 bases agree with TRBD1. The CDR3 is made up of 13 amino acids. With 2 bases clipped from V and 6 bases from J, the junction kept 3 bases outside the gene matches. Germline lookup yields CDR1 SGHDN and CDR2 FVKESK. CDR3: CASSQTGVAEAFF. DNA for the CDR3: TGTGCCAGCAGCCAAACAGGGGTGGCTGAAGCTTTCTTT. Looking up the rest from reference TRBV14 and TRBJ1-1 gives the full variable domain: EAGVTQFPSHSVIEKGQTVTLRCDPISGHDNLYWYRRVMGKEIKFLLHFVKESKQDESGMPNNRFLAERTGGTYSTLKVQPAELEDSGVYFCASSQTGVAEAFFGQGTRLTVV.

This clonotype has ten or more counts. The V and J genes are TRBV2 and TRBJ1-2, with 9 bases identical to TRBD1. CDR1 is SNHLY and CDR2 is FYNNEI in the germline V gene. V dropped 4 bases and J dropped 0; count of bases not matched to a gene: 9. This CDR3 is built from 17 residues. The CDR3 bases are TGTGCCAGCAGTGTCCTAAGAGACAGGGGGACTAACTATGGCTACACCTTC. Translating it yields CASSVLRDRGTNYGYTF. Full variable domain (rest looked up from reference TRBV2 and TRBJ1-2): EPEVTQTPSHQVTQMGQEVILRCVPISNHLYFYWYRQILGQKVEFLVSFYNNEISEKSEIFDDQFSVERPDGSNFTLKIRSTKLEDSAMYFCASSVLRDRGTNYGYTFGSGTRLTVV.

This clonotype has ten or more counts. The chain recombines TRBV5-1 with TRBJ1-2, with 9 bases fitting TRBD1. V gave up 1 base and J gave up 8 bases; unmatched junction bases: 3. Germline V gene sequence: CDR1 SGHRS, CDR2 YFSETQ. The CDR3 extends over 13 amino acids. CDR3: CASSLRTGDGYTF. The CDR3 DNA reads TGCGCCAGCAGCTTGAGGACAGGGGACGGCTACACCTTC.

The chain carries TRBV7-3 and TRBJ2-1; 11 bases line up with TRBD2. CDR1 SGHTA and CDR2 FQGTGA come from the germline V gene. The CDR3 loop spans 17 amino acids. Trimming cost V 4 bases and J 4 bases; bases outside gene matches: 9. In DNA, the CDR3 is TGTGCCAGCAGCTCCGATCTAGCGGGGGGTTCTTACAATGAGCAGTTCTTC. Protein product: CASSSDLAGGSYNEQFF.

The rearrangement joins TRBV5-1 to TRBJ2-7; D may be TRBD2 (6 bases). CDR1 is SGHRS, CDR2 YFSETQ, per germline. Between the trimmed V and J ends, which lost 2 bases and 2 bases, there was a span of 11 bases. CDR3 length equals 14 residues. DNA of the CDR3: TGCGCCAGCAGCTTCCTAGCGACTACCTACGAGCAGTACTTC. It yields the protein CASSFLATTYEQYF.

The V gene is TRBV10-3, the J gene TRBJ2-7, with 8 bases matching TRBD2. CDR3 length: 14 residues. V lost 0 bases and J lost 4; bases outside the gene matches: 2. The germline V gene encodes CDR1 ENHRY and CDR2 SYGVKD. CDR3 loop: CAISESASGYEQYF. DNA for the CDR3: TGTGCCATCAGTGAGTCGGCTAGCGGGTACGAGCAGTACTTC.

This chain links TRBV7-2 with TRBJ2-7, with 8 bases fitting TRBD2. This CDR3 has 15 amino acids. CDR1 is SGHTA, CDR2 FQGNSA, per germline. V was clipped by 3 bases and J by 2 bases; unmatched bases: 6. The DNA of the CDR3 is TGTGCCAGCAGCTTGTCTAGCGGGCAGACCTACGAGCAGTACTTC. Translated, it gives CASSLSSGQTYEQYF.

This clonotype showed up just once. The rearrangement joins TRBV9 to TRBJ1-6; D is unresolved. The CDR3 runs to 12 residues. V was trimmed by 4 bases and J by 13 bases, leaving 12 bases between them. Germline V lookup: CDR1 SGDLS, CDR2 YYNGEE. Here the CDR3 reads CASSPTRQPLHF. CDR3 bases: TGTGCCAGCAGCCCCACCCGGCAGCCCCTCCACTTT.

On this clonotype itself: The missing conserved phenylalanine or tryptophan at the end of this CDR3 makes a read error likely. The chain is built from TRBV20-1 and TRBJ2-7; 8 bases are a match to TRBD2. This CDR3 contains 14 residues. The V gene end was trimmed by 4 bases and the J gene end by 6 bases; junction bases not matched to a gene: 11. Germline lookup yields CDR1 DFQATT and CDR2 SNEGSKA (reference sequence). The CDR3 sequence: CSAIRTSLLGEQYS. As DNA, the CDR3 is TGCAGTGCTATAAGGACTAGCTTGCTCGGCGAGCAGTACTCC.

V and J are TRBV5-1 and TRBJ2-1, with D perhaps given as TRBD1 or TRBD2 (5 bases each). V was clipped by 2 bases and J by 4 bases, with 7 bases between them. This CDR3 is built from 13 residues. Germline CDR1 reads SGHRS; CDR2 reads YFSETQ. The CDR3 DNA follows: TGCGCCAGCAGCTTTGAGGGGTACAATGAGCAGTTCTTC. Protein product: CASSFEGYNEQFF. Filled out from reference TRBV5-1 and TRBJ2-1, the complete variable domain reads KAGVTQTPRYLIKTRGQQVTLSCSPISGHRSVSWYQQTPGQGLQFLFEYFSETQRNKGNFPGRFSGRQFSNSRSEMNVSTLELGDSALYLCASSFEGYNEQFFGPGTRLTVL.

The genes are TRBV19 and TRBJ2-1, with D perhaps matching TRBD2 (6 bases). This CDR3 region has 16 residues. Trimming left V 0 bases short and J 12 bases short, with 21 bases between. Germline lookup yields CDR1 LNHDA and CDR2 SQIVND (reference sequence). In nucleotides, the CDR3 is TGTGCCAGTAGTATAGATTATGGCCGGGAGTGGGGAGGGCAGTTCTTC. It codes for CASSIDYGREWGGQFF.

V usage is TRBV2 and J usage is TRBJ2-5, with a tentative D call TRBD1 (6 bases). The V end lost 5 bases, the J end lost 5 bases, and 15 bases lay between the germline ends. The germline V gene encodes CDR1 SNHLY and CDR2 FYNNEI. There are 14 residues in the CDR3. The CDR3 DNA follows: TGTGCCAGCAGTAGAACAGGGACGGCGGAGACCCAGTACTTC. This translates into CASSRTGTAETQYF.

At least ten counts were recorded for this clonotype. The chain combines TRBV12-3 or TRBV12-4 with TRBJ1-1, with a tentative D call TRBD1 (6 bases). This CDR3 has 13 residues. Trimming stripped 7 bases from V and 2 bases from J, with 11 bases between. For the CDR3, the DNA is TGTGCCAGCACCCGGACAGAAAACACTGAAGCTTTCTTT. Translating it yields CASTRTENTEAFF.

This chain uses TRBV25-1 with TRBJ2-7, with D perhaps TRBD2 (6 bases). The ends were cut back, 5 bases at V and 2 bases at J, with 25 bases in the middle. The CDR3 sequence is 18 residues long. Germline V gene data show CDR1 as MGHDK and CDR2 as SYGVNS. The CDR3 protein is CASSIQPGIAVLTYEQYF. CDR3 DNA sequence: TGTGCCAGCAGTATTCAACCCGGTATAGCGGTCCTAACCTACGAGCAGTACTTC.

This clonotype was counted many times. The chain has TRBV7-3 and TRBJ1-4, with a possible D match to TRBD1 (5 bases). Germline V gene lookup returns CDR1 SGHTA and CDR2 FQGTGA. Trimming took off 0 bases at V and 5 bases at J, with 22 bases between the two ends. CDR3 size: 19 residues. The CDR3 DNA reads TGTGCCAGCAGCTTAACTAACCAAGTGGACAATAGTGGGAATGAAAAACTGTTTTTT. Amino acid sequence: CASSLTNQVDNSGNEKLFF. The whole variable domain, filled in from reference TRBV7-3 and TRBJ1-4, reads GAGVSQTPSNKVTEKGKYVELRCDPISGHTALYWYRQSLGQGPEFLIYFQGTGAADDSGLPNDRFFAVRPEGSVSTLKIQRTERGDSAVYLCASSLTNQVDNSGNEKLFFGSGTQLSVL.

The J gene is TRBJ1-6, the V gene TRBV7-2; TRBD1 might be the D (6 bases). The CDR3 has 15 residues. Looked up from germline, CDR1 is SGHTA and CDR2 is FQGNSA. The V end was cut by 5 bases, the J end by 10 bases, with 18 bases between. CDR3 in amino acids: CASSQSETGKSPLHF. Written as DNA, the CDR3 is TGTGCCAGCAGCCAATCGGAAACAGGGAAATCACCCCTCCACTTT.

The rearrangement uses TRBV5-1 and TRBJ2-7, with D possibly being TRBD1 or TRBD2 (5 bases each). Germline CDR1 is SGHRS and CDR2 is YFSETQ. CDR3 length: 11 amino acids. The ends were cut back, 4 bases at V and 6 bases at J, with 8 bases in the middle. The CDR3 protein is CASSRDREQYF. The DNA for the CDR3 is TGCGCCAGCAGCCGGGACCGCGAGCAGTACTTC.

This clonotype was seen only once. V is TRBV20-1 and J is TRBJ1-1, with D possibly being TRBD1 (6 bases). CDR3 length: 13 amino acids. Germline V gene lookup returns CDR1 DFQATT and CDR2 SNEGSKA (reference sequence). Deletions cut 4 bases from V and 6 bases from J, with 15 bases between. The CDR3 protein is CSANPDSSAEAFF. The DNA for the CDR3 is TGCAGTGCTAACCCGGACAGTTCGGCTGAAGCTTTCTTT.